These T cell receptor beta chains were read from a single sample in a study of early T cells in non-severe SARS-CoV-2 infection. TCRdb re-derived calls from the 5' RACE reads in MiXCR, one entry per CDR3 protein. The data show about 29,000 distinct CDR3 sequences, less than 4.5% seen once. Specimen: whole blood. Receptor source: an adult who was a healthcare worker with PCR-confirmed SARS-CoV-2 infection or an uninfected control (not recorded which). Each CDR3 is given with its conserved first and last residue. D genes are given only for firm matches. Size tells how often a clone was seen (once, few, many) or the class of an expanded clone, and some rows leave it out.

d_call	v_call	j_call	clone_size	cdr3_aa	cdr3_nt
-	TRBV20-1	TRBJ2-6	many	CSAGIPNSGANVLTF	TGCAGTGCTGGTATCCCTAACTCTGGGGCCAACGTCCTGACTTTC
-	TRBV7-9	TRBJ2-5	many	CASSLAGQGPYF	TGTGCCAGCAGCTTAGCCGGACAAGGCCCGTACTTC
-	TRBV7-2	TRBJ2-1	many	CASSFPTLAQVF	TGTGCCAGCAGCTTCCCTACACTAGCTCAGGTCTTC
-	TRBV28	TRBJ1-5	many	CASSLGQVSNQPQHF	TGTGCCAGCAGTTTAGGGCAGGTCAGCAATCAGCCCCAGCATTTT
-	TRBV19	TRBJ2-1	many	CASSTRGQGNPQFF	TGTGCCAGTAGTACCCGGGGGCAGGGGAATCCGCAGTTCTTC
-	TRBV7-2	TRBJ2-1	few	CASSADMEQFF	TGTGCCAGCAGCGCCGACATGGAGCAGTTCTTC
-	TRBV4-3	TRBJ2-3	many	CASSLGHSGMGTDTQYF	TGCGCCAGCAGCCTAGGTCACTCCGGAATGGGCACAGATACGCAGTATTTT
TRBD1	TRBV29-1	TRBJ2-1	many	CSAGTDLYNEQFF	TGCAGCGCCGGGACAGACCTCTACAATGAGCAGTTCTTC
-	TRBV4-3	TRBJ1-1	many	CASSPGFLTRVNTEAFF	TGCGCCAGCAGCCCCGGTTTTCTAACAAGGGTGAACACTGAAGCTTTCTTT
TRBD1	TRBV28	TRBJ1-2	many	CASSSGTGVYGYTF	TGTGCCAGCAGTTCGGGGACAGGGGTCTATGGCTACACCTTC
-	TRBV6-5	TRBJ1-1	many	CASSYNSGGRSEAFF	TGTGCCAGCAGTTACAATTCGGGAGGAAGATCTGAAGCTTTCTTT
-	TRBV28	TRBJ1-2	many	CASREGILYGYTF	TGTGCCAGCAGGGAGGGGATTCTCTATGGCTACACCTTC
-	TRBV7-3	TRBJ2-3	few	CASSLQGAGSDTQYF	TGTGCCAGCAGCTTACAAGGGGCAGGATCAGATACGCAGTATTTT
TRBD1	TRBV4-3	TRBJ1-1	many	CASSLKTGAGGTEAFF	TGCGCCAGCAGCCTAAAGACAGGGGCTGGGGGCACTGAAGCTTTCTTT
-	TRBV7-9	TRBJ2-7	many	CASSSTPNEQYF	TGTGCCAGCAGCTCGACGCCAAACGAGCAGTACTTC
TRBD2	TRBV20-1	TRBJ2-1	many	CSARDRASGISYNEQFF	TGCAGTGCTAGAGACCGCGCTAGCGGGATTTCCTACAATGAGCAGTTCTTC
-	TRBV4-3	TRBJ2-1	many	CASSQDTVQVYYNEQFF	TGCGCCAGCAGCCAAGATACGGTCCAGGTTTACTACAATGAGCAGTTCTTC
TRBD2	TRBV27	TRBJ2-3	-	CASSYSSGRWTDTQYF	TGTGCCAGCAGTTACTCTAGCGGGAGGTGGACAGATACGCAGTATTTT
TRBD1	TRBV29-1	TRBJ2-1	many	CSVDGQGRNNEQFF	TGCAGCGTTGATGGACAGGGTCGTAACAATGAGCAGTTCTTC
TRBD2	TRBV20-1	TRBJ2-5	many	CSARLRLAGFGETQYF	TGCAGTGCTAGACTCAGACTAGCGGGGTTTGGAGAGACCCAGTACTTC
TRBD1	TRBV10-3	TRBJ2-6	many	CAISDRGSGANVLTF	TGTGCCATCAGTGACAGGGGGAGTGGGGCCAACGTCCTGACTTTC
-	TRBV6-6	TRBJ1-5	few	CASTRLADSNQPQHF	TGTGCCAGCACCCGCCTGGCGGATAGCAATCAGCCCCAGCATTTT
-	TRBV11-2	TRBJ2-1	many	CASSPSTGSAYNEQFF	TGTGCCAGCAGCCCCTCTACGGGAAGTGCCTACAATGAGCAGTTCTTC